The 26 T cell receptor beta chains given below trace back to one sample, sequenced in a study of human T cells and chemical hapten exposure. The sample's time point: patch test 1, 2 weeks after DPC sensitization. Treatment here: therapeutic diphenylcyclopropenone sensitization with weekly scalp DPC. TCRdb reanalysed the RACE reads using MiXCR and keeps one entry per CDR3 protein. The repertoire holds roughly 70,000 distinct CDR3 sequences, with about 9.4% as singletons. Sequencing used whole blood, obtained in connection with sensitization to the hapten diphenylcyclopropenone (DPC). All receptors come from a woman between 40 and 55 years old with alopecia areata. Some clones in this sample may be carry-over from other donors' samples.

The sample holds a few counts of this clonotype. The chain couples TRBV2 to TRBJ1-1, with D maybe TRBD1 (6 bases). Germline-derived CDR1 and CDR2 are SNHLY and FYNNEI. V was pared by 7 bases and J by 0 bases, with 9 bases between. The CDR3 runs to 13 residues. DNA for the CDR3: TGTGCCAGCAATGGACAGATGAACACTGAAGCTTTCTTT. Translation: CASNGQMNTEAFF.

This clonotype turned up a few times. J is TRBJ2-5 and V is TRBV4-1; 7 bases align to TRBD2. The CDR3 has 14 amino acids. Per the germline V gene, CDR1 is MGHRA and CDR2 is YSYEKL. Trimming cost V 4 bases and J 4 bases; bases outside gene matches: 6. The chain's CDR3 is CASSRGLFGETQYF. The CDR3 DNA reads TGCGCCAGCAGCCGGGGACTATTTGGAGAGACCCAGTACTTC.

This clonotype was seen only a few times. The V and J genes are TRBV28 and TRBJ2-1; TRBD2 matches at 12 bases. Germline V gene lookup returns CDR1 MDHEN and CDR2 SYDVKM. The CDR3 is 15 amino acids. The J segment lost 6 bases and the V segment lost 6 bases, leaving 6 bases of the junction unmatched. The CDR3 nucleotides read TGTGCCAGCAGCCTAGCGGGGGGGCCCGGCAATGAGCAGTTCTTC. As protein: CASSLAGGPGNEQFF.

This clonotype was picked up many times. CDR3 in DNA: TGTGCCAGCAGTTACTCGATGAAAGGGAGCTCCTATAATTCACCCCTCCACTTT. It is translated as CASSYSMKGSSYNSPLHF. The chain carries TRBV6-5 and TRBJ1-6; no firm D call. Between the trimmed V and J ends, which lost 0 bases and 0 bases, there was a span of 12 bases. Germline V gene lookup returns CDR1 MNHEY and CDR2 SVGAGI. The CDR3 spans 18 residues.

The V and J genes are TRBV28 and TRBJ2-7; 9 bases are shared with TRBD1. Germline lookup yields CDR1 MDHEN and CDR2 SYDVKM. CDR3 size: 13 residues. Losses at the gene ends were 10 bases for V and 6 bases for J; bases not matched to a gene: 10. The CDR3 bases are TGTGCCACCACCGGGACAGGGCGCCTCGAGCAGTACTTC. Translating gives CATTGTGRLEQYF.

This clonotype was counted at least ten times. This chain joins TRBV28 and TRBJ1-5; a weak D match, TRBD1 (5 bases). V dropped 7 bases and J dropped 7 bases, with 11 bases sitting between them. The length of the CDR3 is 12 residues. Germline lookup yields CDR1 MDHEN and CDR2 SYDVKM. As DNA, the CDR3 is TGTGCCAGCACCTCGACAGTCCAGCCCCAGCATTTT. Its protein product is CASTSTVQPQHF.

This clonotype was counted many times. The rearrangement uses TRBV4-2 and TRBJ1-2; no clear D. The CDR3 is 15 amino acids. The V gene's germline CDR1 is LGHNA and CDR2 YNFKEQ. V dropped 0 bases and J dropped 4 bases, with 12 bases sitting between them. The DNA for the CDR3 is TGTGCCAGCAGCCAAGATATGGGCGAAAGCTATGGCTACACCTTC. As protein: CASSQDMGESYGYTF.

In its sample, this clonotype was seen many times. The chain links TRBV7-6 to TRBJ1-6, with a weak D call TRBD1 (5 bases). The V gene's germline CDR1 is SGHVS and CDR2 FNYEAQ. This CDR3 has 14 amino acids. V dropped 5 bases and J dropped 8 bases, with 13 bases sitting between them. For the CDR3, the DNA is TGTGCCAGCAGCCGAGGGGCGTTGGATTCACCCCTCCACTTT. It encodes CASSRGALDSPLHF. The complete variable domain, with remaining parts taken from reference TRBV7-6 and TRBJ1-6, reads GAGVSQSPRYKVTKRGQDVALRCDPISGHVSLYWYRQALGQGPEFLTYFNYEAQQDKSGLPNDRFSAERPEGSISTLTIQRTEQRDSAMYRCASSRGALDSPLHFGNGTRLTVT.

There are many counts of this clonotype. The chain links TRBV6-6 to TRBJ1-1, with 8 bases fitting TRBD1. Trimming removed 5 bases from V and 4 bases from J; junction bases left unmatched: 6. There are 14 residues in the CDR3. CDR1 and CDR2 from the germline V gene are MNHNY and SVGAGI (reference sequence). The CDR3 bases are TGTGCCAGCAGTGGCAGGGGGCCGACCACTGAAGCTTTCTTT. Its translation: CASSGRGPTTEAFF.

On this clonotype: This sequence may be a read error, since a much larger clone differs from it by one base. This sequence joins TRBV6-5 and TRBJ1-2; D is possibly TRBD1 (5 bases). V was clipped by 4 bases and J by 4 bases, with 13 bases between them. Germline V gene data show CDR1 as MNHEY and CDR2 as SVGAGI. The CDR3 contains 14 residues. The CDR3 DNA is TGTGCCAGCAGTTCGGGGGAGGAGATCTATGGCTACACCTTC. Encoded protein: CASSSGEEIYGYTF.

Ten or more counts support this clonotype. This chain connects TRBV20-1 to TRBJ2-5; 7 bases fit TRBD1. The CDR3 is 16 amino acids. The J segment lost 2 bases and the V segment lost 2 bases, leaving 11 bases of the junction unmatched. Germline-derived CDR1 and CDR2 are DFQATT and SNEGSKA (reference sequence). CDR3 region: CSARTTIPGQQETQYF. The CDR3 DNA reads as TGCAGTGCTAGAACGACTATTCCGGGACAGCAAGAGACCCAGTACTTC.

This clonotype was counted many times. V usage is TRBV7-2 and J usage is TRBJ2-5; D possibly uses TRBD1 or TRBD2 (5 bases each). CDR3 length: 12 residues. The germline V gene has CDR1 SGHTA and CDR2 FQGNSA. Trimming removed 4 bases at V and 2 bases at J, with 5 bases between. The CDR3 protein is CASSWGQETQYF. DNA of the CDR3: TGTGCCAGCAGCTGGGGGCAAGAGACCCAGTACTTC.

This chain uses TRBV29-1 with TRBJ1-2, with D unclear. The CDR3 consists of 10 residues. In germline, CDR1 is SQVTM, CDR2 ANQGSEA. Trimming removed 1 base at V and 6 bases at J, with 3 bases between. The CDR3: CSVEAHGYTF. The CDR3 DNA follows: TGCAGCGTTGAAGCCCATGGCTACACCTTC. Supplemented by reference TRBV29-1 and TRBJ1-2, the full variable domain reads SAVISQKPSRDICQRGTSLTIQCQVDSQVTMMFWYRQQPGQSLTLIATANQGSEATYESGFVIDKFPISRPNLTFSTLTVSNMSPEDSSIYLCSVEAHGYTFGSGTRLTVV.

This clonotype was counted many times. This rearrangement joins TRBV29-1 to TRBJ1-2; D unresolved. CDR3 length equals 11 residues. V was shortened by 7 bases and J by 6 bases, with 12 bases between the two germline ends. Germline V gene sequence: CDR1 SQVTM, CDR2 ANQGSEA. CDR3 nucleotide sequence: TGCAGCGCCTTGAAGTCCGATGGCTACACCTTC. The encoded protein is CSALKSDGYTF.

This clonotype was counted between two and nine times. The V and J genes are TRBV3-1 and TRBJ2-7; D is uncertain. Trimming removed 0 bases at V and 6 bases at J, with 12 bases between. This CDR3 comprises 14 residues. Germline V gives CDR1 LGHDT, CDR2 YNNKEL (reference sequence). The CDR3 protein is CASSQEVALGEQYF. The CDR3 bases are TGTGCCAGCAGCCAAGAGGTAGCCCTAGGCGAGCAGTACTTC.

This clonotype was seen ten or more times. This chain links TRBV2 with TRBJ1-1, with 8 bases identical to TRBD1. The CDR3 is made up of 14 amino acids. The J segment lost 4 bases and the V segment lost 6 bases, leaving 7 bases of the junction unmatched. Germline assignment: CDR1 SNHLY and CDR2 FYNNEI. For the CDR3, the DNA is TGTGCCAGCAGGCCACAGGGGGTTAGCACTGAAGCTTTCTTT. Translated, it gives CASRPQGVSTEAFF.

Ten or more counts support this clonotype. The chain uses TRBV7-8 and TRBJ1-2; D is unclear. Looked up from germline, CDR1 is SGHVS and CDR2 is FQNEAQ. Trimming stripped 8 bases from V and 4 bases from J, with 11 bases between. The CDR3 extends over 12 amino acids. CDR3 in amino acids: CASGEGTYGYTF. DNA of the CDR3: TGTGCCAGCGGGGAGGGCACCTATGGCTACACCTTC.

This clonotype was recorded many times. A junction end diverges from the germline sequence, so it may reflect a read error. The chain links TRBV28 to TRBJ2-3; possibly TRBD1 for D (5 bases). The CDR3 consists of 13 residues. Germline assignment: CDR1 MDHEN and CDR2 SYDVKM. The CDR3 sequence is CASSPLSASGPHF. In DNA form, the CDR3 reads TGTGCCAGCAGTCCCCTATCGGCCTCAGGGCCCCATTTT.

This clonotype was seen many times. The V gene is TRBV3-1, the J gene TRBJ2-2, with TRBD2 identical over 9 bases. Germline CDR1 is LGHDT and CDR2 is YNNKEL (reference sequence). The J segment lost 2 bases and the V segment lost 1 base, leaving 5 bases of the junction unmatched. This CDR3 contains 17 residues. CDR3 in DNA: TGTGCCAGCAGCCAAGTCAGCGGGGGGTTTAACACCGGGGAGCTGTTTTTT. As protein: CASSQVSGGFNTGELFF.

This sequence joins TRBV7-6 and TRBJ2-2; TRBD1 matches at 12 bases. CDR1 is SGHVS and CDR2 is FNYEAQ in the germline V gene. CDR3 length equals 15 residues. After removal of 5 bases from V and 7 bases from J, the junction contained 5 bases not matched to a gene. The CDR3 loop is CASSTRDRGRGELFF. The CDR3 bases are TGTGCCAGCAGCACCCGGGACAGGGGGCGCGGGGAGCTGTTTTTT.

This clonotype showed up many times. For the CDR3, the DNA is TGCGCCAGCAGCTTGGAGGGGCCCTCCTACGAGCAGTACTTC. This sequence encodes CASSLEGPSYEQYF. The chain carries TRBV5-1 and TRBJ2-7, with D possibly being TRBD1 (5 bases). Trimming took off 0 bases at V and 0 bases at J, with 7 bases between the two ends. The CDR3 is 14 residues long. Germline V lookup: CDR1 SGHRS, CDR2 YFSETQ.

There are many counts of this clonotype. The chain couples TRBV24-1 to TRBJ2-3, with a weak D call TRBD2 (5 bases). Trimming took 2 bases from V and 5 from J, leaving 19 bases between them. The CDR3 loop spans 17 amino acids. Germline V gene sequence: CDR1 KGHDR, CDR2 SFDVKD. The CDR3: CATSDSIEVPGLDTQYF. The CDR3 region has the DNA TGTGCCACCAGTGATTCCATCGAGGTTCCGGGGTTAGATACGCAGTATTTT.

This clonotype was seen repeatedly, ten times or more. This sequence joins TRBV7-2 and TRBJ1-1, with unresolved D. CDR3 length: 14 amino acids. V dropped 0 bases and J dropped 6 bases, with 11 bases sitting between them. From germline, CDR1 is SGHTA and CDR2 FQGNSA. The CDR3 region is CASSLAVGVAEAFF. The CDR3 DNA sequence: TGTGCCAGCAGCTTAGCTGTTGGCGTCGCTGAAGCTTTCTTT. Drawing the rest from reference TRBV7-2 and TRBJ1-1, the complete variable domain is GAGVSQSPSNKVTEKGKDVELRCDPISGHTALYWYRQSLGQGLEFLIYFQGNSAPDKSGLPSDRFSAERTGGSVSTLTIQRTQQEDSAVYLCASSLAVGVAEAFFGQGTRLTVV.

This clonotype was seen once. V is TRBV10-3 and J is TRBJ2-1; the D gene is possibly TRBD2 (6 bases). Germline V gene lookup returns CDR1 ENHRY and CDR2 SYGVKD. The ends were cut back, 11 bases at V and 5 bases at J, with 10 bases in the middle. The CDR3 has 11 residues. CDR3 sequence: CASRENNEQFF. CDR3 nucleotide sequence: TGTGCCTCTCGGGAGAACAATGAGCAGTTCTTC.

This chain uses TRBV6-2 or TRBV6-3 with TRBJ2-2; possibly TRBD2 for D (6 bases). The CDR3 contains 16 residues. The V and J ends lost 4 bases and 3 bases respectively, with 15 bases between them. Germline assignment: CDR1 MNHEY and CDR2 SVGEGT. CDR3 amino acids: CASSSSLGLDTGELFF. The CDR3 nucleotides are TGTGCCAGCAGTTCCTCCCTGGGACTTGACACCGGGGAGCTGTTTTTT.

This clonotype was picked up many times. The CDR3 here is CASSEMDRGMNTEAFF. In DNA form, the CDR3 reads TGCGCCAGCAGTGAAATGGACAGGGGAATGAACACTGAAGCTTTCTTT. This sequence joins TRBV10-2 and TRBJ1-1, with 9 bases matching TRBD1. Trimming at V came to 3 bases and at J to 0 bases, leaving 5 bases not matched to a gene. The germline V gene encodes CDR1 WSHSY and CDR2 SAAADI. The CDR3 sequence is 16 residues long.